This T cell receptor (beta chain) was profiled in a study of cytomegalovirus exposure and HLA in healthy donors. Points from the study as a whole: An Asian-associated ancestry cluster reportedly showed fewer N-insertions than the approximately 600-donor mean in a later analysis. TRBV6-2, TRBV6-3 and some other V segments were excluded as indistinguishable.

This PCR relied on a set of 60 Vbeta primers and 13 Jbeta primers. The data were produced by immunoSEQ multiplex PCR, yet TCRdb's version contains in-frame clones alone and is incomplete. The data contain some 120,000 clones, 9.5% of them singletons. CDR3 length: 16 amino acids. Germline assignment: CDR1 SGDLS and CDR2 YYNGEE. The V gene lost 1 base and the J gene lost 1 base, with 12 bases spanning the gap. Comments on this clone: Its antigen is currently unknown.

Material: PBMCs. This chain joins TRBV9 and TRBJ1-3, with D perhaps matching TRBD1 (6 bases). The sequence was collected from a man younger than 40 in good health and CMV-seronegative. Written as DNA, the CDR3 is TGTGCCAGCAGCGTATCGGGGGGCAGTTCTGGAAACACCATATATTTT. Amino acid sequence: CASSVSGGSSGNTIYF.